What follows are 13 T cell receptor beta chains derived from one specimen sequenced in a study of blood T cell repertoires in COVID-19. The method was immunoSEQ multiplex PCR; TCRdb's version includes in-frame clones alone and lacks a portion of them. There are fewer than 400,000 clones in the sample; roughly 90% occur only once, and over 1.5% lies in the top ten. The sequencing input was peripheral blood. These receptors all come from a woman aged 30 to 39 with COVID-19, enrolled during active disease.

V usage is TRBV19 and J usage is TRBJ1-1; D might be TRBD1 (6 bases). This CDR3 has 15 residues. Trimming shortened V by 3 bases and J by 1 base, and 12 bases separated the two germline ends. Germline values: CDR1 LNHDA, CDR2 SQIVND (reference sequence). CDR3 sequence reads: CASSITGTTNTEAFF. Here the CDR3 DNA reads TGTGCCAGTAGTATCACCGGGACAACGAACACTGAAGCTTTCTTT. Combining the CDR3 with reference TRBV19 and TRBJ1-1 gives the whole variable domain DGGITQSPKYLFRKEGQNVTLSCEQNLNHDAMYWYRQDPGQGLRLIYYSQIVNDFQKGDIAEGYSVSREKKESFPLTVTSAQKNPTAFYLCASSITGTTNTEAFFGQGTRLTVV.

This chain links TRBV27 with TRBJ2-1, with D perhaps matching TRBD1 (6 bases). Trimming took 4 bases from V and 9 from J, leaving 13 bases between them. The CDR3 length is 13 residues. The germline V gene encodes CDR1 MNHEY and CDR2 SMNVEV (reference sequence). The CDR3 spells CASSSTLGGEQFF. The CDR3 DNA follows: TGTGCCAGCAGTTCAACCTTAGGGGGTGAGCAGTTCTTC.

This clone was recorded only once. The V and J genes are TRBV5-1 and TRBJ1-2; a possible D gene is TRBD1 (5 bases). Germline values: CDR1 SGHRS, CDR2 YFSETQ. The V and J ends lost 1 base and 4 bases respectively, with 11 bases between them. This CDR3 has 14 residues. This CDR3 reads CASSLTSTAYGYTF. CDR3 nucleotide sequence: TGCGCCAGCAGCTTGACCTCGACAGCCTATGGCTACACCTTC.

This chain uses TRBV7-9 with TRBJ2-5; tentatively, D is TRBD2 (6 bases). Per germline, CDR1 SEHNR and CDR2 FQNEAQ (reference sequence). V lost 2 bases and J 4 bases, leaving 11 bases between the germline ends. There are 14 residues in the CDR3. The CDR3 nucleotides are TGTGCCAGCAGCTTAACGTGGGGAGGAGAGACCCAGTACTTC. Protein sequence: CASSLTWGGETQYF. The full variable domain, with the rest looked up from reference TRBV7-9 and TRBJ2-5, is DTGVSQNPRHKITKRGQNVTFRCDPISEHNRLYWYRQTLGQGPEFLTYFQNEAQLEKSRLLSDRFSAERPKGSFSTLEIQRTEQGDSAMYLCASSLTWGGETQYFGPGTRLLVL.

V usage is TRBV20-1 and J usage is TRBJ2-7; 7 bases match TRBD1. CDR3 length: 15 amino acids. V lost 3 bases to trimming and J lost 9 bases; unmatched junction nucleotides: 17. CDR1 and CDR2 from the germline V gene are DFQATT and SNEGSKA (reference sequence). This CDR3 is CSASARSGQLKTQYF. DNA for the CDR3: TGCAGTGCTAGTGCGCGATCGGGACAGTTGAAAACGCAGTACTTC.

The rearrangement links TRBV29-1 to TRBJ2-5; 9 positions match TRBD1. The germline V gene encodes CDR1 SQVTM and CDR2 ANQGSEA. The CDR3 length is 11 residues. V gave up 6 bases and J gave up 7 bases; unmatched junction bases: 3. The CDR3 DNA sequence: TGCAGCGTGGACAGGGGAGGGACCCAGTACTTC. Its translation: CSVDRGGTQYF.

J is TRBJ1-6 and V is TRBV11-2; TRBD1 might be the D (6 bases). The CDR3 is made up of 15 amino acids. Germline V gene lookup returns CDR1 SGHAT and CDR2 FQNNGV. Trimming cost V 6 bases and J 8 bases, with 17 bases left between them. The CDR3 sequence: CASRVIGTGYSPLHF. The CDR3 DNA follows: TGTGCCAGCAGGGTTATCGGAACAGGGTATTCACCCCTCCACTTT.

V gene TRBV2 combines with J gene TRBJ1-2; TRBD1 matches at 8 bases. The CDR3 is 13 residues long. Germline assignment: CDR1 SNHLY and CDR2 FYNNEI. After removal of 7 bases from V and 7 bases from J, the junction contained 8 bases not matched to a gene. The CDR3 loop reads CASTSDRDFGYTF. The CDR3 DNA sequence: TGTGCCAGCACCTCGGACAGGGATTTTGGCTACACCTTC.

This clone has a handful of counts. The chain joins TRBV28 to TRBJ1-3; 7 bases are shared with TRBD1. Germline CDR1 reads MDHEN; CDR2 reads SYDVKM. CDR3 length: 15 amino acids. The J segment lost 0 bases and the V segment lost 7 bases, leaving 6 bases of the junction unmatched. The DNA of the CDR3 is TGTGCCAGCACCCAGGGACAGAGCTCTGGAAACACCATATATTTT. This codes for CASTQGQSSGNTIYF.

This chain uses TRBV14 with TRBJ2-2; perhaps TRBD2 as D (6 bases). CDR1 is SGHDN and CDR2 is FVKESK in the germline V gene. Trimming removed 3 bases from V and 4 bases from J, with 12 bases in between. The CDR3 has 15 amino acids. The CDR3 DNA reads TGTGCCAGCAGCCAGTTCCAGGGAGGCACCGGGGAGCTGTTTTTT. Amino acids: CASSQFQGGTGELFF.

The chain couples TRBV7-9 to TRBJ2-2; the D gene is possibly TRBD1 (6 bases). The ends were cut back, 5 bases at V and 0 bases at J, with 16 bases in the middle. Germline lookup yields CDR1 SEHNR and CDR2 FQNEAQ (reference sequence). The CDR3 runs 17 residues. DNA of the CDR3: TGTGCCAGCAGCCGTCCCGGGACACGTGCGAACACCGGGGAGCTGTTTTTT. Its protein product is CASSRPGTRANTGELFF.

To note about this clone: The sample carries other DNA sequences with the same CDR3. V is TRBV18 and J is TRBJ1-1; D call uncertain. Germline V gene sequence: CDR1 KGHSH, CDR2 LQKENI. This CDR3 is built from 13 residues. With 3 bases removed from V and 0 bases from J, the gap between germline ends came to 5 bases. In DNA form, the CDR3 reads TGTGCCAGCTCACCTTCGGTGAACACTGAAGCTTTCTTT. Protein product: CASSPSVNTEAFF.

This sequence joins TRBV12-2 and TRBJ2-5; TRBD1 is the table's D call, not checked against the DNA. TRBV12-2 is designated a pseudogene. This CDR3 region has 13 residues. The chain's CDR3 is CASHRGLQETQYF. The CDR3 DNA follows: TGTGCAAGTCATAGGGGTCTACAAGAGACCCAGTACTTC.